A selection of T cell receptor beta chains follows, all from one sample in a study of cytomegalovirus exposure and HLA in healthy donors. Assay used: immunoSEQ multiplex PCR; TCRdb lists only in-frame clones, some missing. The sample yields fewer than 150,000 clones, roughly three quarters seen once. Source material: PBMCs. The source is a young man in good health and CMV-seronegative. Both conserved end residues are part of each CDR3. Each record gives: clone size, D gene, V gene, J gene, CDR3 DNA, CDR3 protein. A D gene is named only where the DNA matches it firmly. Size is stated for part of the rows, as once, few or many counts, or as a class when the clone is expanded.

NA	TRBD2	TRBV5-4	TRBJ2-7	TGTGCCAGCAGCTTGTTGGGGGAGGGGTCTAGCGAGCAGTACTTC	CASSLLGEGSSEQYF
NA	NA	TRBV25-1	TRBJ2-2	TGTGCCAGCAGTGAATGGCAGGGAGCGAACACCGGGGGGCTGTTTTTT	CASSEWQGANTGGLFF
NA	NA	TRBV10-3	TRBJ2-1	TGTGCCATCAGTGAGATGGGGGGGAGAGGGGGGATCCATGAGCAGTTCTTC	CAISEMGGRGGIHEQFF
NA	TRBD1	TRBV6-5	TRBJ2-7	TGTGCCAGCAGTTACTTAGGGACAGGTCTCTACGAGCAGTACTTC	CASSYLGTGLYEQYF
NA	NA	TRBV4-1	TRBJ2-1	TGCGCCAGCAGCCAAGATTTAGCTCAATGGAATGAGCAGTTCTTC	CASSQDLAQWNEQFF
few	NA	TRBV27	TRBJ1-6	TGTGCCAGCAAAACCAACTACCCAAATTCACCCCTCCACTTT	CASKTNYPNSPLHF
NA	TRBD1	TRBV29-1	TRBJ1-2	TGCAGCGTTGAAGGGGTCTCGGACAGGGGGACAGGGGGCTACACCTTC	CSVEGVSDRGTGGYTF
NA	NA	TRBV5-1	TRBJ1-1	TGCGCCAGCACCCCGTCAGGCACCGTGAACACTGAAGCTTTCTTT	CASTPSGTVNTEAFF
NA	NA	TRBV6-5	TRBJ2-2	TGTGCCAGCAGTCGTCAGGGGGGAGAGACCGGGGAGCTGTTTTTT	CASSRQGGETGELFF
few	NA	TRBV7-6	TRBJ2-2	TGTGCCAGCAGCTCTCCGAACACCGGGGAGCTGTTTTTT	CASSSPNTGELFF
few	TRBD1	TRBV4-2	TRBJ2-7	TGTGCCAGCAGCCAAGATAGGGGACAGGGCTACGAGCAGTACTTC	CASSQDRGQGYEQYF
NA	TRBD1	TRBV2	TRBJ1-1	TGTGCCAGCAGTGCCCAGGACAGGGGGCTTGAAGCTTTCTTT	CASSAQDRGLEAFF
NA	TRBD1	TRBV27	TRBJ2-7	TGTGCCAGCAGTTCTACTTCGACAGGGGGCGCGCACGAGCAGTACTTC	CASSSTSTGGAHEQYF
NA	NA	TRBV7-2	TRBJ1-6	TGTGCCACCGCTCGAGGGGGGGCCGCGGGTTCACCCCTCCACTTT	CATARGGAAGSPLHF
NA	NA	TRBV11-3	TRBJ2-7	TGTGCCAGCAGCCGGACCCAGGCAGGGGTGATTGAGCAGTACTTC	CASSRTQAGVIEQYF
few	NA	TRBV5-6	TRBJ2-1	TGTGCCAGCAGCTTGTTGCCAGGGCTACACAATGAGCAGTTCTTC	CASSLLPGLHNEQFF
few	NA	TRBV19	TRBJ1-1	TGTGCCAGTAGTGTAGGGGGAGGAGGCACTGAAGCTTTCTTT	CASSVGGGGTEAFF
NA	NA	TRBV19	TRBJ1-5	TGTGCCAGTAGTATAGGGGCTGGAAGCAATCAGCCCCAGCATTTT	CASSIGAGSNQPQHF
NA	TRBD1	TRBV29-1	TRBJ2-2	TGCAGCGCCCCCGGACAGGGCTATTCCGGGGAGCTGTTTTTT	CSAPGQGYSGELFF
NA	NA	TRBV15	TRBJ1-5	TGTGCCACCAGCGGAGTCCTTAGCAATCAGCCCCAGCATTTT	CATSGVLSNQPQHF
NA	TRBD2	TRBV6-6	TRBJ2-5	TGTGCCAGCAGTAAAACTAGCGGCGAGGAGACCCAGTACTTC	CASSKTSGEETQYF
NA	NA	TRBV7-9	TRBJ2-3	TGTGCCAGCAGCTTATCAGGTACGACAGATACGCAGTATTTT	CASSLSGTTDTQYF
NA	TRBD1	TRBV29-1	TRBJ2-5	TGCAGCGTGACTGAAGGACAGGGCGTCCAAGAGACCCAGTACTTC	CSVTEGQGVQETQYF
few	NA	TRBV6-6	TRBJ2-7	TGTGCCAGCAGTTACCCGAGGACTGACTCCTACGAGCAGTACTTC	CASSYPRTDSYEQYF
NA	TRBD2	TRBV5-6	TRBJ2-1	TGTGCCAGCAGCTTTTTTAAGACTAGCGGGAGCCATGAGCAGTTCTTC	CASSFFKTSGSHEQFF
NA	NA	TRBV19	TRBJ2-7	TGTGCCAGTAGACCTGGCGGGTCTGGCTCCTACGAGCAGTACTTC	CASRPGGSGSYEQYF
once	NA	TRBV11-2	TRBJ2-7	TGTGCCAGCAGCTTTCCAAGCTACGAGCAGTACTTC	CASSFPSYEQYF